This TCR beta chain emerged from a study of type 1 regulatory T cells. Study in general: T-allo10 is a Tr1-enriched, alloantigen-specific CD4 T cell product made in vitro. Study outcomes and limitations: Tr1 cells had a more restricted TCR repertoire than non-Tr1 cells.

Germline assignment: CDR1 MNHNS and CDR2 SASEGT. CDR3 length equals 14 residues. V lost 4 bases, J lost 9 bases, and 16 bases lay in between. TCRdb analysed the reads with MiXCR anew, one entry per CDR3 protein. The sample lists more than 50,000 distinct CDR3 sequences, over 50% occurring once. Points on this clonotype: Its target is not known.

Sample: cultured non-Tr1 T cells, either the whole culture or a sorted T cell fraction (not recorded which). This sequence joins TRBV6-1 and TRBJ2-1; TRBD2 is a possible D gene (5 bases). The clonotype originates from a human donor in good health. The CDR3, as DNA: TGTGCCAGCAGTGGGGAAGGCGGGCTCAGTGAGCAGTTCTTC. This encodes CASSGEGGLSEQFF.